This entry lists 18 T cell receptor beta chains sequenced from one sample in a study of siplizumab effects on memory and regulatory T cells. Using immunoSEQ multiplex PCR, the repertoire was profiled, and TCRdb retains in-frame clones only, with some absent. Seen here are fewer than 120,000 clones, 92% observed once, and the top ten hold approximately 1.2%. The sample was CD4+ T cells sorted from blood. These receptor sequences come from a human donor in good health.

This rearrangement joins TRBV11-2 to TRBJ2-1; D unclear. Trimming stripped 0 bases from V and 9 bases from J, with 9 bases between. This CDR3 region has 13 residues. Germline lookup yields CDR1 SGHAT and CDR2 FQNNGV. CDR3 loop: CASSLDYRGEQFF. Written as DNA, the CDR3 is TGTGCCAGCAGCTTAGATTACCGAGGTGAGCAGTTCTTC.

The CDR3 nucleotides are TGTGCCAGCACCCAGAGCACTGAAGCTTTCTTT. Protein sequence: CASTQSTEAFF. The chain recombines TRBV6-5 with TRBJ1-1; D gene ambiguous. Per the germline V gene, CDR1 is MNHEY and CDR2 is SVGAGI. The V end lost 7 bases, the J end lost 4 bases, and 7 bases lay between the germline ends. The CDR3 is made up of 11 amino acids.

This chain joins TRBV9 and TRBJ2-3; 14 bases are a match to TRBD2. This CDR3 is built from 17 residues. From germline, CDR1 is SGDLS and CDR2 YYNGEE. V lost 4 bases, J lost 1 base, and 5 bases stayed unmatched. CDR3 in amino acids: CASSFGLAGGGTDTQYF. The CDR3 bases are TGTGCCAGCAGCTTCGGACTAGCGGGGGGAGGCACAGATACGCAGTATTTT.

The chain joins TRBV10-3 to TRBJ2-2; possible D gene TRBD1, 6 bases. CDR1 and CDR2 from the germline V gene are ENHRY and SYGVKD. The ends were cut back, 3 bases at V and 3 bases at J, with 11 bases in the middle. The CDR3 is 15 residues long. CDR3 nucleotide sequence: TGTGCCATCAGTGATCAGGGGAAGTACACCGGGGAGCTGTTTTTT. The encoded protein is CAISDQGKYTGELFF.

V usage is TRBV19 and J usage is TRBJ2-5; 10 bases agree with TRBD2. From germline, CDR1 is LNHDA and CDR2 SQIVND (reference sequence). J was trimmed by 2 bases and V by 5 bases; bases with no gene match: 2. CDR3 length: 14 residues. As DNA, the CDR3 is TGTGCCAGTAGTTTAGCGGGAGGACAAGAGACCCAGTACTTC. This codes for CASSLAGGQETQYF.

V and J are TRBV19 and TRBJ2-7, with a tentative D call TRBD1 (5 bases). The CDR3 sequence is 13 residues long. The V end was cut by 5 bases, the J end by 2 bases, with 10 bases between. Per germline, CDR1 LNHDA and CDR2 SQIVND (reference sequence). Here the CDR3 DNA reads TGTGCCAGTAGTCCGGACAAAGCCTACGAGCAGTACTTC. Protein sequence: CASSPDKAYEQYF.

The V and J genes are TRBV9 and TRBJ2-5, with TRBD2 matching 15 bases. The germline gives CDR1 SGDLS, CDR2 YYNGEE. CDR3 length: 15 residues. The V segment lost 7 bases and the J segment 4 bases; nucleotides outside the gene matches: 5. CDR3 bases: TGTGCCAGCGGGGGACTAGCGGGAGGACTAGAGACCCAGTACTTC. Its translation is CASGGLAGGLETQYF.

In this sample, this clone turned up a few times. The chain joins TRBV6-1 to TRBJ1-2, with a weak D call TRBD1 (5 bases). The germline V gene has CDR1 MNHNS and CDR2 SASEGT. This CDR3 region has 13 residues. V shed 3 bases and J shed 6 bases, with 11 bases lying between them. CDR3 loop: CASSDRWGDGYTF. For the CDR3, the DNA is TGTGCCAGCAGTGATCGTTGGGGCGATGGCTACACCTTC.

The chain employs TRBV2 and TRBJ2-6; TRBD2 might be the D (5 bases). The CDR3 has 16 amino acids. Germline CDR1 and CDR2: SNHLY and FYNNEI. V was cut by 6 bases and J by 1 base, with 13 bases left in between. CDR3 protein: CASSLQGGSGANVLTF. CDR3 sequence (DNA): TGTGCCAGCAGCTTACAAGGAGGATCTGGGGCCAACGTCCTGACTTTC.

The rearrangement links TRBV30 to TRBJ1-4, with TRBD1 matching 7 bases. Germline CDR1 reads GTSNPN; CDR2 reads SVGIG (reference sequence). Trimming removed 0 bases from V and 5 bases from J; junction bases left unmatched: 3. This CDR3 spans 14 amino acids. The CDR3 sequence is CAWSVNRGNEKLFF. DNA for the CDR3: TGTGCCTGGAGTGTAAACAGGGGAAATGAAAAACTGTTTTTT.

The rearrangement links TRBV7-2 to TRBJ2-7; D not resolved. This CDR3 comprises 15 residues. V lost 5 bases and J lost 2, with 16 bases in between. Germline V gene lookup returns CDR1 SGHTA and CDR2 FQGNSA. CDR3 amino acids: CASSNGPASTYEQYF. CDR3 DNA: TGTGCCAGCAGCAATGGGCCCGCATCCACCTACGAGCAGTACTTC. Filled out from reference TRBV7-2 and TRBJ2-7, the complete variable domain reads GAGVSQSPSNKVTEKGKDVELRCDPISGHTALYWYRQSLGQGLEFLIYFQGNSAPDKSGLPSDRFSAERTGGSVSTLTIQRTQQEDSAVYLCASSNGPASTYEQYFGPGTRLTVT.

CDR3 sequence (DNA): TGTGCCAGCTTAGGCCGGGACGGGTACAATGAGCAGTTCTTC. The encoded protein is CASLGRDGYNEQFF. The chain uses TRBV2 and TRBJ2-1; D tentatively fits TRBD1 or TRBD2 (5 bases each). The CDR3 length is 14 residues. The germline CDR1 and CDR2 sequences are SNHLY and FYNNEI. V was trimmed by 8 bases and J by 4 bases, leaving 15 bases between them.

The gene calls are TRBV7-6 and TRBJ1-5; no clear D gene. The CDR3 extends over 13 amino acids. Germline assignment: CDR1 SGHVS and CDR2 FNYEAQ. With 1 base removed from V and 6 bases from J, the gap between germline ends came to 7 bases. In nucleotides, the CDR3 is TGTGCCAGCAGCTTAGATGTGGTTCAGCCCCAGCATTTT. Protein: CASSLDVVQPQHF.

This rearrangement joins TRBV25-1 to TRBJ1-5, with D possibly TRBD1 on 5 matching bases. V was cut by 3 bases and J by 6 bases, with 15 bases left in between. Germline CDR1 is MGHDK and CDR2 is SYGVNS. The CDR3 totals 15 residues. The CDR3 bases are TGTGCCAGCAGTGAGGGGTCGGGGGAGGCTCAGCCCCAGCATTTT. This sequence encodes CASSEGSGEAQPQHF.

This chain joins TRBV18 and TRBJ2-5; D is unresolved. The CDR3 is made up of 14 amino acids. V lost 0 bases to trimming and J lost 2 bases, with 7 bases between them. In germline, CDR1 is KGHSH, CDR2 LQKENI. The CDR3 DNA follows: TGTGCCAGCTCACCACCGTACACTCAAGAGACCCAGTACTTC. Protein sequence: CASSPPYTQETQYF.

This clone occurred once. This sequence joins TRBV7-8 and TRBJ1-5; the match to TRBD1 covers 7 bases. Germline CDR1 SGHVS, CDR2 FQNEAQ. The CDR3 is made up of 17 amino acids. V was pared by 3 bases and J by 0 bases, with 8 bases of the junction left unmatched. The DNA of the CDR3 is TGTGCCAGCAGCTTCCTTCCAGGGGGGAGTAGCAATCAGCCCCAGCATTTT. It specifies CASSFLPGGSSNQPQHF.

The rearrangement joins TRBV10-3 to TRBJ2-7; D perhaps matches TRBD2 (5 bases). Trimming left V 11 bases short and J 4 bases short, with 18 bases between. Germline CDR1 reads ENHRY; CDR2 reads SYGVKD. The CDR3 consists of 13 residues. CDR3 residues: CAVVTSPGYEQYF. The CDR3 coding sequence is TGTGCCGTCGTTACTTCACCGGGATACGAGCAGTACTTC.

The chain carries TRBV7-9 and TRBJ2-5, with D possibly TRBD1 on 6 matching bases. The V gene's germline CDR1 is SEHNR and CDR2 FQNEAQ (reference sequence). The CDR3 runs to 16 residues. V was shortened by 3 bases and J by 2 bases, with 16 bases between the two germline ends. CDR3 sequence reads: CASSFAPLGAQETQYF. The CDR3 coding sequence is TGTGCCAGCAGCTTTGCCCCCCTGGGGGCGCAAGAGACCCAGTACTTC.